The 11 T cell receptor beta chains reported below all come from one sample, sequenced in a study of control samples from healthy donors and cancer patients. Generated by immunoSEQ multiplex PCR, the TCRdb table keeps only in-frame clones and is missing some. The sample holds fewer than 60,000 clones, 86% seen once. Sequences were obtained from PBMCs. Receptors originate from a woman aged 45-60 years with lung cancer.

The V and J genes are TRBV4-2 and TRBJ1-6; unclear D gene. V lost 0 bases, J lost 7 bases, and 16 bases lay in between. This CDR3 has 17 amino acids. Germline-derived CDR1 and CDR2 are LGHNA and YNFKEQ. For the CDR3, the DNA is TGTGCCAGCAGCCAAGATCTGACCGCCGCGGTGAATTCACCCCTCCACTTT. This gives the protein CASSQDLTAAVNSPLHF.

V gene TRBV19 combines with J gene TRBJ1-3; D uncertain. There are 15 residues in the CDR3. Looked up from germline, CDR1 is LNHDA and CDR2 is SQIVND (reference sequence). Deletions cut 3 bases from V and 0 bases from J, with 9 bases between. For the CDR3, the DNA is TGTGCCAGTAGTATTTCCGGCGGCTCTGGAAACACCATATATTTT. Translation: CASSISGGSGNTIYF.

The rearrangement links TRBV4-3 to TRBJ2-3, with unresolved D. CDR1 and CDR2 (germline): LGHNA, YSLEER. V was cut by 3 bases and J by 2 bases, with 6 bases left in between. The CDR3 is 13 amino acids. This CDR3 reads CASSQENTDTQYF. CDR3 DNA: TGCGCCAGCAGCCAGGAAAACACAGATACGCAGTATTTT.

V gene TRBV11-3 combines with J gene TRBJ2-1; D remains ambiguous. CDR1 is SGHNT and CDR2 is YENEEA in the germline V gene. This CDR3 has 16 amino acids. Deletions cut 1 base from V and 5 bases from J, with 15 bases between. In nucleotides, the CDR3 is TGTGCCAGCAGCTTAGGAACAGTACAAGCGAACAATGAGCAGTTCTTC. It is translated as CASSLGTVQANNEQFF.

This rearrangement joins TRBV4-1 to TRBJ1-5, with no clear D. CDR3 length: 15 residues. Germline values: CDR1 MGHRA, CDR2 YSYEKL. The ends were cut back, 4 bases at V and 6 bases at J, with 16 bases in the middle. The DNA for the CDR3 is TGCGCCAGCAGCCTCGGAAGGGATATTCGTCAGCCCCAGCATTTT. This translates into CASSLGRDIRQPQHF.

This chain joins TRBV6-6 and TRBJ2-1; TRBD1 aligns across 8 bases. V dropped 10 bases and J dropped 7; count of bases not matched to a gene: 12. Germline assignment: CDR1 MNHNY and CDR2 SVGAGI (reference sequence). There are 14 residues in the CDR3. Here the CDR3 DNA reads TGTGCCACCATCCCCCCGGGACAGGTGAATGAGCAGTTCTTC. Protein product: CATIPPGQVNEQFF.

This chain joins TRBV5-6 and TRBJ1-3, with D hard to call. Germline assignment: CDR1 SGHDT and CDR2 YYEEEE. The CDR3 loop spans 15 amino acids. V lost 4 bases and J lost 0, with 11 bases in between. CDR3 bases: TGTGCCAGCAGCCTGGGCCTTCTCTCTGGAAACACCATATATTTT. Its translation is CASSLGLLSGNTIYF.

The chain uses TRBV5-6 and TRBJ2-4; perhaps TRBD2 as D (5 bases). CDR1 is SGHDT, CDR2 YYEEEE, per germline. The CDR3 length is 16 residues. Deletions cut 5 bases from V and 0 bases from J, with 15 bases between. This CDR3 reads CASRTGIHLAKNIQYF. The CDR3 DNA follows: TGTGCCAGCAGGACCGGGATCCACTTAGCCAAAAACATTCAGTACTTC.

The chain recombines TRBV18 with TRBJ2-5; D is undetermined. The CDR3 is 13 residues long. Germline V gene data show CDR1 as KGHSH and CDR2 as LQKENI. The V and J ends lost 3 bases and 1 base respectively, with 6 bases between them. This chain's CDR3 is CASSPSGQETQYF. As DNA, the CDR3 is TGTGCCAGCTCACCTTCGGGCCAAGAGACCCAGTACTTC. The full variable domain, rest sourced from reference TRBV18 and TRBJ2-5, is NAGVMQNPRHLVRRRGQEARLRCSPMKGHSHVYWYRQLPEEGLKFMVYLQKENIIDESGMPKERFSAEFPKEGPSILRIQQVVRGDSAAYFCASSPSGQETQYFGPGTRLLVL.

The V gene is TRBV27, the J gene TRBJ1-2, with 7 positions matching TRBD1. Trimming at V came to 4 bases and at J to 8 bases, leaving 7 bases not matched to a gene. The V gene's germline CDR1 is MNHEY and CDR2 SMNVEV (reference sequence). This CDR3 region has 13 residues. CDR3 loop: CASSSQGLGGYTF. The DNA for the CDR3 is TGTGCCAGCAGTTCACAGGGGCTTGGGGGCTACACCTTC.

A remark on this clone: The junction departs from the called germline gene at one end, perhaps through a read error. The chain uses TRBV10-1 and TRBJ2-1; TRBD2 might be the D (7 bases). This CDR3 region has 16 residues. Per germline, CDR1 WNHNN and CDR2 SYGVQD (reference sequence). CDR3 loop: CASSEPPGGSDNEQFF. The CDR3 coding sequence is TGCGCCAGCAGTGAGCCACCGGGGGGCTCCGACAATGAGCAGTTCTTC.